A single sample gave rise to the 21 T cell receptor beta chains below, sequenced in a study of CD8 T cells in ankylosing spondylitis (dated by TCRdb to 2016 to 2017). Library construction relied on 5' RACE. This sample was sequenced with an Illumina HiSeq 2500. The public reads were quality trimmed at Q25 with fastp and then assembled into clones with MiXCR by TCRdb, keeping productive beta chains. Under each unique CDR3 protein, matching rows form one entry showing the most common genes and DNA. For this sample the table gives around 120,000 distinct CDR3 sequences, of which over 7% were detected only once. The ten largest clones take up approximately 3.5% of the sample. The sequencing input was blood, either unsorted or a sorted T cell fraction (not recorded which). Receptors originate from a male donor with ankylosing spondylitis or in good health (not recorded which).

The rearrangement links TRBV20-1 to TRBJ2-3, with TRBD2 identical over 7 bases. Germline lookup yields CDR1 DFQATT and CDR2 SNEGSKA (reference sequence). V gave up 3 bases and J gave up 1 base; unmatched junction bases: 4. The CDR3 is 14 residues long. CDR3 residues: CSARTSLGTDTQYF. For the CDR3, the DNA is TGCAGTGCTAGGACTAGCCTTGGCACAGATACGCAGTATTTT.

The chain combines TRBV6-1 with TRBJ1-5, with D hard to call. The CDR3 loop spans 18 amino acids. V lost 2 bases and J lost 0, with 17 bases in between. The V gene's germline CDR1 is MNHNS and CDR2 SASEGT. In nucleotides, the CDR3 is TGTGCCAGCAGTGAAAAATCTTCGTCTTTCTATAGCAATCAGCCCCAGCATTTT. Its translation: CASSEKSSSFYSNQPQHF.

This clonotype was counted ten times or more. In nucleotides, the CDR3 is TGTGCCAGCAGTACCACGCAGGCCCTCCATCCTGAAGCTTTCTTT. Translating gives CASSTTQALHPEAFF. The chain has TRBV12-3 or TRBV12-4 and TRBJ1-1; no clear D gene. This CDR3 has 15 amino acids. Deletions cut 5 bases from V and 6 bases from J, with 19 bases between.

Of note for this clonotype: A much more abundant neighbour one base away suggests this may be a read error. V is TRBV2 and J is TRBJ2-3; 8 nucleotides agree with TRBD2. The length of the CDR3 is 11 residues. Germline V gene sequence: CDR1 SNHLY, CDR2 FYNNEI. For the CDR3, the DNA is TGTGGCAGCAGTGAACGGGGGGGGCAGTATTTT. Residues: CGSSERGGQYF. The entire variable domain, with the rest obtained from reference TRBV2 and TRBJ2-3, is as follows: EPEVTQTPSHQVTQMGQEVILRCVPISNHLYFYWYRQILGQKVEFLVSFYNNEISEKSEIFDDQFSVERPDGSNFTLKIRSTKLEDSAMYFCGSSERGGQYFGPGTRLTVL.

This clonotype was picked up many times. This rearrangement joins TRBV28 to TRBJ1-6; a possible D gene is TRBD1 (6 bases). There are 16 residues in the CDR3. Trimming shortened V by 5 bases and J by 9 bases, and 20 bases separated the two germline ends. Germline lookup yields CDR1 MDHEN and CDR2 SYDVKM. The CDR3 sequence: CASSLTGWGGISPLHF. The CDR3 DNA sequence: TGTGCCAGCAGTCTCACAGGGTGGGGGGGGATTTCACCCCTCCACTTT. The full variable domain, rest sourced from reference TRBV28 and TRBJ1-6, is DVKVTQSSRYLVKRTGEKVFLECVQDMDHENMFWYRQDPGLGLRLIYFSYDVKMKEKGDIPEGYSVSREKKERFSLILESASTNQTSMYLCASSLTGWGGISPLHFGNGTRLTVT.

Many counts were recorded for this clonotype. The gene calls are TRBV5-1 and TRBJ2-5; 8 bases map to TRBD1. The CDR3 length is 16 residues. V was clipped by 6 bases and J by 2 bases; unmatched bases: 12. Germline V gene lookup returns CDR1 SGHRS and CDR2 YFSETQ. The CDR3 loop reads CASTRTGTGAQETQYF. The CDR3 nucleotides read TGCGCCAGCACTCGGACAGGGACGGGGGCTCAAGAGACCCAGTACTTC.

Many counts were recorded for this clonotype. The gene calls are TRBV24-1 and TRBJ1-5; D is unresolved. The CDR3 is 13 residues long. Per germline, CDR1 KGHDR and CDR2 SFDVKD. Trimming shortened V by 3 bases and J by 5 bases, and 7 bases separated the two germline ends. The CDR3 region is CATSDGVDQPQHF. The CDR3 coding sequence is TGTGCCACCAGTGATGGGGTCGATCAGCCCCAGCATTTT.

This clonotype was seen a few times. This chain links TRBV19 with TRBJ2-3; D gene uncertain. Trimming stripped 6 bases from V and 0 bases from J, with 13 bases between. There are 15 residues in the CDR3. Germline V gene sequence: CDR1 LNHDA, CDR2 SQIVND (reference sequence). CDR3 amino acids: CASRTRSASTDTQYF. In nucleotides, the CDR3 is TGTGCCAGTAGAACCCGGTCCGCTAGCACAGATACGCAGTATTTT.

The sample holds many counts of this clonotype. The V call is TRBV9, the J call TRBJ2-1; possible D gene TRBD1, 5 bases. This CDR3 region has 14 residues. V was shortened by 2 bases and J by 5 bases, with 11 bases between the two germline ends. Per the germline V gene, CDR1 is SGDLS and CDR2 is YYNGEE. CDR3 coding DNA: TGTGCCAGCAGCGTGGATGGGGCGGACAATGAGCAGTTCTTC. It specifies CASSVDGADNEQFF.

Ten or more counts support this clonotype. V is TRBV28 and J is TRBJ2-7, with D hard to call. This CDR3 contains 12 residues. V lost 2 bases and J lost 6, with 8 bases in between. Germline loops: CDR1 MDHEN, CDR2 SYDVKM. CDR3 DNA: TGTGCCAGCAGTTTACCCGGCCCCGAGCAGTACTTC. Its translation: CASSLPGPEQYF.

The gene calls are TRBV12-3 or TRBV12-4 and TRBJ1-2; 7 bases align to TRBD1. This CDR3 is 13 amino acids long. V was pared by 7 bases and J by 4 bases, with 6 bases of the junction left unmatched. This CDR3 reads CASTLGQLYGYTF. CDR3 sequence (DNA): TGTGCCAGCACCCTGGGACAGCTCTATGGCTACACCTTC.

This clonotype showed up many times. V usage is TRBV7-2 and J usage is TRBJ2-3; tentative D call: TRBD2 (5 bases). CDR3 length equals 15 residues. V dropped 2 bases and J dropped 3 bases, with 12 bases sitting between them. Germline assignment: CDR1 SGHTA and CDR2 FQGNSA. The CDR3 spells CASSLYGIGTDTQYF. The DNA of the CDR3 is TGTGCCAGCAGCTTATACGGGATTGGTACAGATACGCAGTATTTT.

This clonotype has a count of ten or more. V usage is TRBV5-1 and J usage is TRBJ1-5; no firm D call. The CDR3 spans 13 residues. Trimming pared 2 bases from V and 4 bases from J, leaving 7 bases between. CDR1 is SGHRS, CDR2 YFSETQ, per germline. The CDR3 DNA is TGCGCCAGCAGCTTTGGCAGTAATCAGCCCCAGCATTTT. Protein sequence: CASSFGSNQPQHF. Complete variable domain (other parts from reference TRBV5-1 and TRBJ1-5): KAGVTQTPRYLIKTRGQQVTLSCSPISGHRSVSWYQQTPGQGLQFLFEYFSETQRNKGNFPGRFSGRQFSNSRSEMNVSTLELGDSALYLCASSFGSNQPQHFGDGTRLSIL.

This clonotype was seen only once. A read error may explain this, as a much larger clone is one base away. The CDR3: CASSLASWGTGKSYGDTF. CDR3 coding DNA: TGTGCCAGCAGCTTAGCTTCATGGGGGACAGGGAAATCGTATGGCGACACCTTC. This chain connects TRBV11-1 to TRBJ1-2; 9 bases map to TRBD1. Looked up from germline, CDR1 is SGHAT and CDR2 is FQDESV (reference sequence). The CDR3 is made up of 18 amino acids.

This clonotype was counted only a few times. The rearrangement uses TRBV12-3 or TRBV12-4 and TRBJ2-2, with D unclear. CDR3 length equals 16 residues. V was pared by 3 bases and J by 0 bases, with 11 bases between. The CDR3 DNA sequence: TGTGCCAGCAGTTTCCGAACAGACGCGAACACCGGGGAGCTGTTTTTT. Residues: CASSFRTDANTGELFF.

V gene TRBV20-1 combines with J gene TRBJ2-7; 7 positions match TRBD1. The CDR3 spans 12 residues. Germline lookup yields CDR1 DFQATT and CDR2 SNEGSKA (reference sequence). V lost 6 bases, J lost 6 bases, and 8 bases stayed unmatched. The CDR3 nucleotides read TGCAGTGCCCCGGGACAGTTCTGCGAGCAGTACTTC. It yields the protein CSAPGQFCEQYF.

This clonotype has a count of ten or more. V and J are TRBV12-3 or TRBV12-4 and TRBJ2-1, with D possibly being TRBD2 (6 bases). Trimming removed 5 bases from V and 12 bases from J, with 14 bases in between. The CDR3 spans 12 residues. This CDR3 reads CASSQERAGQFF. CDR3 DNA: TGTGCCAGCAGTCAGGAGCGGGCCGGGCAGTTCTTC.

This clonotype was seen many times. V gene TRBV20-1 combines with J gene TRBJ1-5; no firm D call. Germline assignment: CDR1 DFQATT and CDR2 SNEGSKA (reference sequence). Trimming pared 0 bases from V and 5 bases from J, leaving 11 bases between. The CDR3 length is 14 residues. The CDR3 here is CSARDQKGHQPQHF. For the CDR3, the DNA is TGCAGTGCTAGAGATCAGAAGGGTCATCAGCCCCAGCATTTT.

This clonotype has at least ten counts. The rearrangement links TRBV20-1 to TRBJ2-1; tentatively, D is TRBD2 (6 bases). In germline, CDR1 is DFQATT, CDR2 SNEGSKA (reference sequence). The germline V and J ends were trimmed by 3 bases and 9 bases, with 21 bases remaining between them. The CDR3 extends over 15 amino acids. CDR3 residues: CSASRGSGLTTEQFF. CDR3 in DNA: TGCAGTGCTAGCCGGGGTAGCGGTCTTACAACTGAGCAGTTCTTC.

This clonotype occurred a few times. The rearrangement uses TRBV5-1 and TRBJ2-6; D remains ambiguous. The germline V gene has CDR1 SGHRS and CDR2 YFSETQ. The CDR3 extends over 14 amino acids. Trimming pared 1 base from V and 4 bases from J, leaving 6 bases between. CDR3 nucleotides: TGCGCCAGCAGCTTGAGTCTCGGGGCCAACGTCCTGACTTTC. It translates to CASSLSLGANVLTF.

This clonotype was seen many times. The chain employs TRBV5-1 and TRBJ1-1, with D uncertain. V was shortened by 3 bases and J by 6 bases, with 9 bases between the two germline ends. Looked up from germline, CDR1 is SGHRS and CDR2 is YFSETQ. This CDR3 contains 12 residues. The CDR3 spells CASSYPEAEAFF. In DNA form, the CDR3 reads TGCGCCAGCAGCTATCCTGAGGCTGAAGCTTTCTTT.